This T cell receptor (beta chain) derives from a study of blood T cell repertoires in COVID-19. The assay was immunoSEQ multiplex PCR, and TCRdb's table has in-frame clones only and misses some. The sample lists about 55,000 clones; around 90% were seen once. This TCR was sampled from a man aged 35 to 55 with COVID-19, enrolled during active disease. The sequenced sample was peripheral blood.

DNA of the CDR3: TGCGCCAGCAGCCAAGGTGTCGGGACTCTCAACAATGAGCAGTTCTTC. Protein product: CASSQGVGTLNNEQFF. The J gene is TRBJ2-1, the V gene TRBV4-1, with D maybe TRBD2 (6 bases). There are 16 residues in the CDR3. V gave up 1 base and J gave up 5 bases, with 15 bases separating them. Germline V gives CDR1 MGHRA, CDR2 YSYEKL.